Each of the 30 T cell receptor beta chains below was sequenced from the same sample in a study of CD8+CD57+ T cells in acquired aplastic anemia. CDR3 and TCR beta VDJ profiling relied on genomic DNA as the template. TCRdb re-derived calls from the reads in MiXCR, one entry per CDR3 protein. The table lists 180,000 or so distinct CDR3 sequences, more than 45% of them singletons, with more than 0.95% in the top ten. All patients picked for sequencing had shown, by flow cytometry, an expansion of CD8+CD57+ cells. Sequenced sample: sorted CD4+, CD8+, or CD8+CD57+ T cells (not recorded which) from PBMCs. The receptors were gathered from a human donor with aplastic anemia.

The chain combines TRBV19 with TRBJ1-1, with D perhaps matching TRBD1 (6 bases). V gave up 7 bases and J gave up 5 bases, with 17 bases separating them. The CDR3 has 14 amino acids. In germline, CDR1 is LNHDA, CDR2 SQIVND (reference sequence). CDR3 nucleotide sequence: TGTGCCAGTACCATTAAGGACAGAGGGACTGAAGCTTTCTTT. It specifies CASTIKDRGTEAFF.

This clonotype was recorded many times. The CDR3 reads CASSSRNGNPTGELFF. The CDR3, as DNA: TGTGCCAGCAGCTCACGAAACGGAAATCCCACCGGGGAGCTGTTTTTT. The chain links TRBV7-3 to TRBJ2-2; no firm D call. CDR1 SGHTA and CDR2 FQGTGA come from the germline V gene. The CDR3 is 16 amino acids. V was trimmed by 4 bases and J by 4 bases, leaving 16 bases between them. Full variable domain (outside the CDR3, taken from reference TRBV7-3 and TRBJ2-2): GAGVSQTPSNKVTEKGKYVELRCDPISGHTALYWYRQSLGQGPEFLIYFQGTGAADDSGLPNDRFFAVRPEGSVSTLKIQRTERGDSAVYLCASSSRNGNPTGELFFGEGSRLTVL.

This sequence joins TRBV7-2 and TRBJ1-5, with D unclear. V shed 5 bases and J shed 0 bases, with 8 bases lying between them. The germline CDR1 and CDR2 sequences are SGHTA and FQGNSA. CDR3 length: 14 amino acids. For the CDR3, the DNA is TGTGCCAGCAGCGCAGATTATAGCAATCAGCCCCAGCATTTT. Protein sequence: CASSADYSNQPQHF. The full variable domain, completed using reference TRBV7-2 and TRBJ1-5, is GAGVSQSPSNKVTEKGKDVELRCDPISGHTALYWYRQSLGQGLEFLIYFQGNSAPDKSGLPSDRFSAERTGGSVSTLTIQRTQQEDSAVYLCASSADYSNQPQHFGDGTRLSIL.

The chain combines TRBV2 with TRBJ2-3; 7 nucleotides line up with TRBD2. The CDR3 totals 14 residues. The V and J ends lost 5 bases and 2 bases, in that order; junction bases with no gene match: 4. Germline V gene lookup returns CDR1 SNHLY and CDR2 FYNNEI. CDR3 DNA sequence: TGTGCCAGCAGTCTCGGGACTAACACAGATACGCAGTATTTT. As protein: CASSLGTNTDTQYF.

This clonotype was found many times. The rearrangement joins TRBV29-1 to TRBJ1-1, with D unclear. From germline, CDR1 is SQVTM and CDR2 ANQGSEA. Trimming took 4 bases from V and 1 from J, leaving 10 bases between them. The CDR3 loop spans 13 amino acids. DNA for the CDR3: TGCAGCGTTGCTTCGGCAGGGAACACTGAAGCTTTCTTT. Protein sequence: CSVASAGNTEAFF.

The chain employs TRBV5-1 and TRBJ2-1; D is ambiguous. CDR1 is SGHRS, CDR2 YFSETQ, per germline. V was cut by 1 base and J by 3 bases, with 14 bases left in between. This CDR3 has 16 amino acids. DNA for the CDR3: TGCGCCAGCAGCTTGTTAGGTGGGGTCAGCTACAATGAGCAGTTCTTC. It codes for CASSLLGGVSYNEQFF.

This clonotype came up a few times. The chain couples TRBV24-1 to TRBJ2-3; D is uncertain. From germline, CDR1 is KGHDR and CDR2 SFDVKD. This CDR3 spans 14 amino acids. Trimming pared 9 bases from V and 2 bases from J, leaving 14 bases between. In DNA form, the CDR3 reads TGTGCCACCGCCTCTAGGATATACACAGATACGCAGTATTTT. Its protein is CATASRIYTDTQYF.

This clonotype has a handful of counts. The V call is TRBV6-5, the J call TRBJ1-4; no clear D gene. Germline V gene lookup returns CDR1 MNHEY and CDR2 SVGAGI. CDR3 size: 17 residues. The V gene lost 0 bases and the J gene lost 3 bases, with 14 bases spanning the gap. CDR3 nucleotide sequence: TGTGCCAGCAGTTACTCAGGACTAGTCGGATCTAATGAAAAACTGTTTTTT. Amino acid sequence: CASSYSGLVGSNEKLFF.

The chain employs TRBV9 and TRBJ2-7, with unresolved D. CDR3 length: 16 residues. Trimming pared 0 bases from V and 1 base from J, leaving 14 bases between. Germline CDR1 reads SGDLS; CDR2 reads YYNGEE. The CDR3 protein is CASSVDSGSASYEQYF. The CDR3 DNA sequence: TGTGCCAGCAGCGTAGACTCAGGCTCGGCTTCCTACGAGCAGTACTTC.

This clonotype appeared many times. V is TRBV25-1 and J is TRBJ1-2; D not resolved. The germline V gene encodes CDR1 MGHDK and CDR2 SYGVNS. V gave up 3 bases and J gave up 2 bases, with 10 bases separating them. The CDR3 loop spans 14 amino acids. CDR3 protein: CASSEPGENYGYTF. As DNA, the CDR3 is TGTGCCAGCAGTGAGCCCGGGGAGAACTATGGCTACACCTTC.

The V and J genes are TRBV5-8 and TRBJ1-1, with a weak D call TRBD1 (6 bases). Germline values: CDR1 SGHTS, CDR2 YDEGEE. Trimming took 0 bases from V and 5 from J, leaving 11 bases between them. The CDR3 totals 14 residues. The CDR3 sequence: CASSLATGGTEAFF. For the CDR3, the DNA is TGTGCCAGCAGCTTGGCGACAGGCGGGACTGAAGCTTTCTTT.

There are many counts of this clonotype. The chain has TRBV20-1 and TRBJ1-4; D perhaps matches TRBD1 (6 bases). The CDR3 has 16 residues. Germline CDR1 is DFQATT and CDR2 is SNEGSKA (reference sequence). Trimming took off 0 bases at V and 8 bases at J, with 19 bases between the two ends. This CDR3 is CSARDPGGKRGEKLFF. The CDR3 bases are TGCAGTGCTAGAGATCCGGGGGGCAAAAGGGGGGAAAAACTGTTTTTT.

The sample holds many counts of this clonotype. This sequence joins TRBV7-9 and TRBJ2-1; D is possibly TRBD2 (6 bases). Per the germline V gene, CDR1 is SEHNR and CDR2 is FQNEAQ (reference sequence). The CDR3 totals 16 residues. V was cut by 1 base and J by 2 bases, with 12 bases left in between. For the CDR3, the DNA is TGTGCCAGCAGCTTAGGGAGGGTAATGACCTACAATGAGCAGTTCTTC. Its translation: CASSLGRVMTYNEQFF.

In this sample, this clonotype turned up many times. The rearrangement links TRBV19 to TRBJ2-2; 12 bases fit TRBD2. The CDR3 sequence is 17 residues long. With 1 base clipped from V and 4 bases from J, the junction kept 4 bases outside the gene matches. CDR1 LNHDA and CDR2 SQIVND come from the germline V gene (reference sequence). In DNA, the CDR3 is TGTGCCAGTAGTATAGCTAGCGGGGGGGCAAGCACCGGGGAGCTGTTTTTT. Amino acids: CASSIASGGASTGELFF.

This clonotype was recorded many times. CDR3 DNA: TGCGCCAGCAGCTTGGCCAGCAACTATGGCTACACCTTC. Amino acid sequence: CASSLASNYGYTF. V and J are TRBV5-1 and TRBJ1-2, with D uncertain. Germline V lookup: CDR1 SGHRS, CDR2 YFSETQ. Deletions cut 0 bases from V and 2 bases from J, with 5 bases between. The CDR3 loop spans 13 amino acids.

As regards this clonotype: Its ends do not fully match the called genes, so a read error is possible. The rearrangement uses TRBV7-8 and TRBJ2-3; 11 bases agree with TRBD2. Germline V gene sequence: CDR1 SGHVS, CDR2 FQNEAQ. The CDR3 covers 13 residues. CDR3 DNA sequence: TGTGCCAGCAGCTTAAAGCCTCTAGCGGGGGGTTCTTTT. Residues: CASSLKPLAGGSF.

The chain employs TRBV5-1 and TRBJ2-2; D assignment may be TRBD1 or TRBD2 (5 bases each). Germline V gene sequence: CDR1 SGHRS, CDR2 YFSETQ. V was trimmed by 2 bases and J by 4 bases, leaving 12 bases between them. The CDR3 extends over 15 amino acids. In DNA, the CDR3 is TGCGCCAGCAGCTTAGCAGGGACGCGCACCGGGGAGCTGTTTTTT. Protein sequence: CASSLAGTRTGELFF.

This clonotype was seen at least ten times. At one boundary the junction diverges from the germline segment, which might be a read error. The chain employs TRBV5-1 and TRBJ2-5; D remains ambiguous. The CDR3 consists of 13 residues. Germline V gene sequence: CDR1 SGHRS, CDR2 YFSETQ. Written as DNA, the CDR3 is TGCGCCAGCACCTTGTATGGAGAGGAGACCCAGTACTTC. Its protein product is CASTLYGEETQYF.

CDR3 DNA sequence: TGCAGCGGGACGGAACTAGGAGGCACAGATACGCAGTATTTT. Translating gives CSGTELGGTDTQYF. The gene calls are TRBV29-1 and TRBJ2-3; a possible D gene is TRBD2 (5 bases). The V end was cut by 7 bases, the J end by 1 base, with 15 bases between. The CDR3 extends over 14 amino acids. Germline V lookup: CDR1 SQVTM, CDR2 ANQGSEA.

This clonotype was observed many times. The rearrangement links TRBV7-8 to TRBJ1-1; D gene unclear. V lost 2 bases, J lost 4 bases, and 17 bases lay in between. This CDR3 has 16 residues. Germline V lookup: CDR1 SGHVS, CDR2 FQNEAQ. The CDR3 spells CASSLSGKKDRTEAFF. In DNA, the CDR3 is TGTGCCAGCAGCTTATCGGGGAAGAAGGACCGCACTGAAGCTTTCTTT. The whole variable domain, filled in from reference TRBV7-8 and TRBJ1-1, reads GAGVSQSPRYKVAKRGQDVALRCDPISGHVSLFWYQQALGQGPEFLTYFQNEAQLDKSGLPSDRFFAERPEGSVSTLKIQRTQQEDSAVYLCASSLSGKKDRTEAFFGQGTRLTVV.

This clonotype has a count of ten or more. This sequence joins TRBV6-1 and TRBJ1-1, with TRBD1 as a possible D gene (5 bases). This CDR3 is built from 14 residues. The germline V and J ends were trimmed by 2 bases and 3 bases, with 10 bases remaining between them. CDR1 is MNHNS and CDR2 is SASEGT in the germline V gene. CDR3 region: CASSERGGDTEAFF. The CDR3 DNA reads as TGTGCCAGCAGTGAAAGGGGAGGGGACACTGAAGCTTTCTTT.

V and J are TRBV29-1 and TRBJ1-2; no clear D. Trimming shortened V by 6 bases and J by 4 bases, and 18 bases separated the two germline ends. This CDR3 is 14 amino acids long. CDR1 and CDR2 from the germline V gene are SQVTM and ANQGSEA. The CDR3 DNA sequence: TGCAGCGTCGCCACGGACCCTCCTAGCTATGGCTACACCTTC. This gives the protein CSVATDPPSYGYTF.

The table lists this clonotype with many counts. The DNA for the CDR3 is TGTGCCAGCAACACGATAGGGGTTGGTGAGACCCAGTACTTC. Its translation: CASNTIGVGETQYF. The V gene is TRBV12-3 or TRBV12-4, the J gene TRBJ2-5; possibly TRBD1 for D (5 bases). Trimming removed 7 bases from V and 5 bases from J, with 17 bases in between. This CDR3 is built from 14 residues.

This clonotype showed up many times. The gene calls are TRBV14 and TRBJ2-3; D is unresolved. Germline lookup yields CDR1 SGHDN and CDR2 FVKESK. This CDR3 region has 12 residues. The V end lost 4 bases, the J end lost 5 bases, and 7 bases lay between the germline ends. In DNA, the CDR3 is TGTGCCAGCAGCCGCGTGCGAGATACGCAGTATTTT. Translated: CASSRVRDTQYF.

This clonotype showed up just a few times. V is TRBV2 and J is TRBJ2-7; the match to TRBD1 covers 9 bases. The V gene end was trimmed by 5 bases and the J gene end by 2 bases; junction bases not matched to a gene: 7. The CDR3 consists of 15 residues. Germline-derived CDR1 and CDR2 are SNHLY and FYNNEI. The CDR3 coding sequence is TGTGCCAGCAGTTCGCCGGGACAGGGAACCTACGAGCAGTACTTC. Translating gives CASSSPGQGTYEQYF.

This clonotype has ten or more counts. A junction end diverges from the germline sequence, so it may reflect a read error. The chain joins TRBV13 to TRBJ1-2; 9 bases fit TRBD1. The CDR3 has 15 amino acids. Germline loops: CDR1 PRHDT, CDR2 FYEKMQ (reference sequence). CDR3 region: CASSLGTGPPDGYTF. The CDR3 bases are TGTGCCAGCAGCCTAGGGACAGGGCCTCCTGATGGCTACACCTTC.

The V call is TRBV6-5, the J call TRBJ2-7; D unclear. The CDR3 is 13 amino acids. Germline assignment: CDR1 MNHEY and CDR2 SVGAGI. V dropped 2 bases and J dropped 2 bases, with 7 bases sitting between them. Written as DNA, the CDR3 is TGTGCCAGCAGTTACGCACGGACCTACGAGCAGTACTTC. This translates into CASSYARTYEQYF.

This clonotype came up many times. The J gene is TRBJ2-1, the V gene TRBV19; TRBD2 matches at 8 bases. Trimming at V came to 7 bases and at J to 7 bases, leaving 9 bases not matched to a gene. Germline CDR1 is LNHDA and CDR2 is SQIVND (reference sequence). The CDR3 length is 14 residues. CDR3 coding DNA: TGTGCCAGTATTGACCGGGGGGGCCGTAATGAGCAGTTCTTC. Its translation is CASIDRGGRNEQFF.

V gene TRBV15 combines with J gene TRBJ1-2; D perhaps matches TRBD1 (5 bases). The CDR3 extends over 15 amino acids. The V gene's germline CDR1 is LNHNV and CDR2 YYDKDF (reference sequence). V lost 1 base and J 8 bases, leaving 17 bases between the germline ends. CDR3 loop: CATSRAEGGTIGYTF. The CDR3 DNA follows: TGTGCCACCAGCAGAGCAGAGGGAGGGACCATAGGCTACACCTTC.

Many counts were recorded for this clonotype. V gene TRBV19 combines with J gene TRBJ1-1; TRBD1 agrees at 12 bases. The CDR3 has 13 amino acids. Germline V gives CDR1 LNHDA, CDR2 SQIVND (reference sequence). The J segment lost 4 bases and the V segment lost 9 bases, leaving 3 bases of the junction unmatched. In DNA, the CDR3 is TGTGCCAGCAAGGGACAGGGGGCCACTGAAGCTTTCTTT. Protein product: CASKGQGATEAFF.